What follows are 19 T cell receptor beta chains derived from one specimen sequenced in a study of blood T cell repertoires in COVID-19 (dated by TCRdb to 2020 to 2021). Receptor libraries were prepared by the immunoSEQ multiplex PCR assay. As stored in TCRdb, this immuneACCESS dataset retains in-frame rearrangements with V and J assigned. A fraction of the clones does not appear; measured against another copy, unresolved V genes explain less than half of the discrepancy, and the remainder lacks a known reason. Recorded for this sample are under 400,000 clones; roughly 90% of them occurred a single time. Together, the top ten hold 2.9% of the sample. Sequencing input: peripheral blood. Receptor source: a woman aged 25-40 years with COVID-19, enrolled during active disease.

In this sample, this clone turned up once. The chain joins TRBV18 to TRBJ2-5; possibly TRBD1 for D (5 bases). Germline V gives CDR1 KGHSH, CDR2 LQKENI. The V end was cut by 2 bases, the J end by 2 bases, with 9 bases between. The length of the CDR3 is 14 residues. CDR3 nucleotides: TGTGCCAGCTCACCAGAGAACAGGCAAGAGACCCAGTACTTC. Protein: CASSPENRQETQYF.

This clone was seen just once. The chain links TRBV6-5 to TRBJ1-6, with 9 bases matching TRBD1. Germline V gives CDR1 MNHEY, CDR2 SVGAGI. V was clipped by 7 bases and J by 6 bases; unmatched bases: 7. This CDR3 comprises 15 residues. The CDR3 spells CASTRTGDGNSPLHF. The DNA of the CDR3 is TGTGCCAGCACCCGGACAGGGGATGGTAATTCACCCCTCCACTTT.

This clone has a count of ten or more. As DNA, the CDR3 is TGTGCCAGCAGTGCCTCGAGCACCGGGGAGCTGTTTTTT. Protein product: CASSASSTGELFF. The chain uses TRBV6-4 and TRBJ2-2; the D is unclear. Per germline, CDR1 MRHNA and CDR2 SNTAGT. Trimming took 4 bases from V and 4 from J, leaving 7 bases between them. There are 13 residues in the CDR3.

V is TRBV27 and J is TRBJ1-6; D perhaps matches TRBD1 (5 bases). V was trimmed by 1 base and J by 5 bases, leaving 12 bases between them. CDR1 MNHEY and CDR2 SMNVEV come from the germline V gene (reference sequence). This CDR3 region has 16 residues. In DNA form, the CDR3 reads TGTGCCAGCAGTTTATTGGGTGGAGGGGATAATTCACCCCTCCACTTT. It codes for CASSLLGGGDNSPLHF.

This clone was recorded only once. J is TRBJ2-7 and V is TRBV5-5; D not resolved. Trimming took 4 bases from V and 2 from J, leaving 16 bases between them. Germline V gene sequence: CDR1 SGHKS, CDR2 YYEKEE (reference sequence). The CDR3 consists of 15 residues. As DNA, the CDR3 is TGTGCCAGCAGCCCTCTAGTTTCCCGACCCTACGAGCAGTACTTC. Translation: CASSPLVSRPYEQYF. The full variable domain, in which reference TRBV5-5 and TRBJ2-7 provide the parts outside the CDR3, is DAGVTQSPTHLIKTRGQQVTLRCSPISGHKSVSWYQQVLGQGPQFIFQYYEKEERGRGNFPDRFSARQFPNYSSELNVNALLLGDSALYLCASSPLVSRPYEQYFGPGTRLTVT.

The CDR3 DNA is TGTGCCAGCAGCTTAAGCGGGGCCTCCTACAATGAGCAGTTCTTC. Encoded protein: CASSLSGASYNEQFF. The chain couples TRBV7-9 to TRBJ2-1; 7 positions agree with TRBD2. After removal of 2 bases from V and 0 bases from J, the junction contained 1 base not matched to a gene. This CDR3 spans 15 amino acids. Looked up from germline, CDR1 is SEHNR and CDR2 is FQNEAQ (reference sequence).

This clone was seen a handful of times. This rearrangement joins TRBV18 to TRBJ2-2; perhaps TRBD1 as D (7 bases). The V gene's germline CDR1 is KGHSH and CDR2 LQKENI. V gave up 4 bases and J gave up 0 bases, with 15 bases separating them. The CDR3 loop spans 17 amino acids. In nucleotides, the CDR3 is TGTGCCAGCTCACAGGAGGGGGACAGCACGAACACCGGGGAGCTGTTTTTT. Translating gives CASSQEGDSTNTGELFF.

V gene TRBV7-9 combines with J gene TRBJ2-2, with unresolved D. The CDR3 extends over 17 amino acids. The V and J ends lost 5 bases and 0 bases respectively, with 16 bases between them. Per germline, CDR1 SEHNR and CDR2 FQNEAQ (reference sequence). CDR3 sequence: CASSAPNGGTNTGELFF. The CDR3 DNA sequence: TGTGCCAGCAGCGCCCCCAACGGCGGTACGAACACCGGGGAGCTGTTTTTT.

The rearrangement joins TRBV19 to TRBJ1-2; 12 bases agree with TRBD1. Per germline, CDR1 LNHDA and CDR2 SQIVND (reference sequence). J was trimmed by 1 base and V by 5 bases; bases with no gene match: 8. CDR3 length equals 17 residues. The CDR3, as DNA: TGTGCCAGTAGTTGGGGGACAGGGGGCGCGGATAACTATGGCTACACCTTC. It specifies CASSWGTGGADNYGYTF.

J is TRBJ2-1 and V is TRBV10-1; 8 bases are a match to TRBD1. The germline V gene has CDR1 WNHNN and CDR2 SYGVQD (reference sequence). J lost 1 base, V lost 8 bases, and 7 bases had no gene match. There are 15 residues in the CDR3. CDR3 nucleotides: TGCGCCAGCCGAAGGACAGGGCAATCCTACAATGAGCAGTTCTTC. It specifies CASRRTGQSYNEQFF.

The chain joins TRBV12-3 or TRBV12-4 to TRBJ1-1, with TRBD1 matching 7 bases. The trim removed 7 bases at V and 5 bases at J, leaving 7 bases unmatched. The CDR3 runs 13 residues. CDR3 bases: TGTGCCAGCAATGAAGGGGGCTCAACTGAAGCTTTCTTT. The encoded protein is CASNEGGSTEAFF.

In DNA form, the CDR3 reads TGTGCCAGCAGCTTAGTCGGGGGATCCGGGGAGCTGTTTTTT. It codes for CASSLVGGSGELFF. This chain links TRBV7-6 with TRBJ2-2; D is perhaps TRBD2 (6 bases). V dropped 1 base and J dropped 6 bases, with 9 bases sitting between them. The CDR3 loop spans 14 amino acids. Germline V CDR1 and CDR2: SGHVS, FNYEAQ. The variable domain in full, with the rest retrieved from reference TRBV7-6 and TRBJ2-2, is GAGVSQSPRYKVTKRGQDVALRCDPISGHVSLYWYRQALGQGPEFLTYFNYEAQQDKSGLPNDRFSAERPEGSISTLTIQRTEQRDSAMYRCASSLVGGSGELFFGEGSRLTVL.

The table lists this clone with a few counts. This chain joins TRBV30 and TRBJ2-7; 10 nucleotides match TRBD1. Germline-derived CDR1 and CDR2 are GTSNPN and SVGIG (reference sequence). The length of the CDR3 is 13 residues. J lost 5 bases, V lost 4 bases, and 5 bases had no gene match. CDR3 residues: CAWKVTGGNEQYF. CDR3 bases: TGTGCCTGGAAGGTGACAGGGGGCAACGAGCAGTACTTC.

The chain is built from TRBV2 and TRBJ1-5; the match to TRBD1 covers 7 bases. After removal of 8 bases from V and 3 bases from J, the junction contained 7 bases not matched to a gene. Germline-derived CDR1 and CDR2 are SNHLY and FYNNEI. The CDR3 runs to 14 residues. This CDR3 is CASCRQGNNQPQHF. For the CDR3, the DNA is TGTGCCAGCTGCCGACAGGGAAACAATCAGCCCCAGCATTTT.

The gene calls are TRBV11-2 and TRBJ2-7, with unresolved D. Looked up from germline, CDR1 is SGHAT and CDR2 is FQNNGV. The CDR3 has 13 amino acids. V gave up 0 bases and J gave up 3 bases, with 6 bases separating them. The DNA for the CDR3 is TGTGCCAGCAGCTTAGATCCCGGCTACGAGCAGTACTTC. Translated, it gives CASSLDPGYEQYF.

This clone was seen only a few times. This chain joins TRBV7-3 and TRBJ2-2; a possible D gene is TRBD2 (6 bases). V lost 0 bases to trimming and J lost 5 bases, with 13 bases between them. The CDR3 loop spans 16 amino acids. Germline values: CDR1 SGHTA, CDR2 FQGTGA. CDR3 region: CASSLTGTEGTGELFF. The CDR3 DNA follows: TGTGCCAGCAGCTTAACAGGGACGGAGGGTACCGGGGAGCTGTTTTTT.

The chain is built from TRBV5-6 and TRBJ1-6; no definite D call. The germline V and J ends were trimmed by 2 bases and 8 bases, with 14 bases remaining between them. CDR1 SGHDT and CDR2 YYEEEE come from the germline V gene. This CDR3 comprises 15 residues. CDR3 bases: TGTGCCAGCAGCTTCTCGATGGGAGGTGATTCACCCCTCCACTTT. Protein product: CASSFSMGGDSPLHF.

The rearrangement joins TRBV7-9 to TRBJ1-1, with a possible D match to TRBD1 (6 bases). There are 13 residues in the CDR3. Trimming removed 5 bases from V and 1 base from J, with 8 bases in between. Germline V CDR1 and CDR2: SEHNR, FQNEAQ (reference sequence). CDR3 sequence (DNA): TGTGCCAGCAGCCTACAGGGGAACACTGAAGCTTTCTTT. Translating it yields CASSLQGNTEAFF. Full variable domain (remainder filled in from reference TRBV7-9 and TRBJ1-1): DTGVSQNPRHKITKRGQNVTFRCDPISEHNRLYWYRQTLGQGPEFLTYFQNEAQLEKSRLLSDRFSAERPKGSFSTLEIQRTEQGDSAMYLCASSLQGNTEAFFGQGTRLTVV.

V is TRBV27 and J is TRBJ1-5; D might be TRBD1 (5 bases). Germline loops: CDR1 MNHEY, CDR2 SMNVEV (reference sequence). CDR3 length equals 13 residues. With 6 bases removed from V and 4 bases from J, the gap between germline ends came to 10 bases. The CDR3 sequence is CASSLGVNQPQHF. CDR3 nucleotide sequence: TGTGCCAGCAGCCTAGGGGTAAATCAGCCCCAGCATTTT.